This T cell receptor (beta chain) was identified during a study of blood T cell repertoires in COVID-19. The CDR3 sequence is 17 residues long. CDR1 and CDR2 from the germline V gene are MNHEY and SMNVEV (reference sequence). Germline trimming cut 5 bases from V and 3 bases from J; bases unmatched to any gene: 14. TCRdb's table, derived via immunoSEQ multiplex PCR, lists solely in-frame clones and lacks some. Among about 60,000 clones listed, 70% to 90% were seen once. The sequenced sample was peripheral blood. The sequence came from a man between 70 and 80 years old with acute or convalescent COVID-19. The J gene is TRBJ1-2, the V gene TRBV27, with 8 nucleotides matching TRBD1. The CDR3 nucleotides read TGTGCCAGCAGTCCGAGACAGGGGACCGAAATGCACTATGGCTACACCTTC. It is translated as CASSPRQGTEMHYGYTF.